A single T cell receptor (beta chain) is shown here with its context. Its specificity is unknown. V gave up 3 bases and J gave up 4 bases; unmatched junction bases: 15. Germline lookup yields CDR1 LGHDT and CDR2 YNNKEL (reference sequence). The CDR3 has 19 amino acids. These data belong to a study of T cell responses to AZD1222 COVID-19 vaccine. General study results and limits: Along spike, vaccine-associated CD4 TCRs were found throughout, with dominance at 160-218 and 743-854.

Here immunoSEQ multiplex PCR was the method, and the copy in TCRdb shows in-frame clones only, minus some. The sample has 99,000 or so clones; around 90% are singletons. This clonotype was sampled from an adult in good health. The V gene is TRBV3-1 (or the pseudogene TRBV3-2), the J gene TRBJ2-7; 13 bases align to TRBD2. This specimen consisted of peripheral blood, obtained on day 0 of AZD1222 vaccination. Here the CDR3 DNA reads TGTGCCAGCAGCCATTCCGGGACTAGCGGGGTTTTATTCCCTTACGAGCAGTACTTC. This encodes CASSHSGTSGVLFPYEQYF.